Following are 8 T cell receptor beta chains from one sample sequenced in a study of T cells in Graves' hyperthyroidism and ophthalmopathy. Template material for amplifying TCR beta CDR3 regions consisted of RNA transcripts. The TCR CDR3 was amplified in a first-round RT-PCR using the HTBI primer set. TCRdb re-analysed the multiplex PCR reads in MiXCR, keeping a single row per CDR3 protein. There are roughly 500,000 distinct CDR3 sequences in the sample; 35% to 55% occur only once, and 15% to 20% lies in the top ten. Sequencing was carried out using peripheral blood or thyroid tissue (not recorded which). The receptors were sampled from an adult woman with Graves' disease, either hyperthyroidism or ophthalmopathy (not recorded which).

The chain has TRBV29-1 and TRBJ2-2; the D is unclear. Germline CDR1 reads SQVTM; CDR2 reads ANQGSEA. The ends were cut back, 4 bases at V and 5 bases at J, with 2 bases in the middle. The CDR3 is 10 amino acids. CDR3 in amino acids: CSVGTGELFF. DNA for the CDR3: TGCAGCGTTGGGACCGGGGAGCTGTTTTTT.

This chain uses TRBV7-6 with TRBJ2-5, with 7 bases lining up with TRBD1. Germline V gene data show CDR1 as SGHVS and CDR2 as FNYEAQ. Trimming at V came to 5 bases and at J to 5 bases, leaving 11 bases not matched to a gene. CDR3 length: 15 amino acids. In DNA, the CDR3 is TGTGCCAGCAGCCATGAGGGGGCGTTGGAGGAGACCCAGTACTTC. It encodes CASSHEGALEETQYF.

This clonotype was seen more than once but under ten times. The chain links TRBV28 to TRBJ1-5, with D possibly being TRBD1 (6 bases). The CDR3 contains 16 residues. Per the germline V gene, CDR1 is MDHEN and CDR2 is SYDVKM. V was shortened by 4 bases and J by 5 bases, with 18 bases between the two germline ends. The CDR3 nucleotides are TGTGCCAGCAGTTGGGGGCCTCACCACGGCGATCAGCCCCAGCATTTT. This gives the protein CASSWGPHHGDQPQHF.

This clonotype was observed at least ten times. J is TRBJ1-1 and V is TRBV20-1, with unresolved D. The CDR3 contains 15 residues. Germline CDR1 DFQATT, CDR2 SNEGSKA (reference sequence). V lost 2 bases, J lost 0 bases, and 13 bases lay in between. The CDR3 is CSARPRIRLNTEAFF. The CDR3 region has the DNA TGCAGTGCTAGACCCCGCATAAGACTGAACACTGAAGCTTTCTTT.

This chain connects TRBV7-8 to TRBJ1-1, with D hard to call. The CDR3 length is 14 residues. V lost 2 bases and J 4 bases, leaving 11 bases between the germline ends. Germline CDR1 SGHVS, CDR2 FQNEAQ. The CDR3 is CASSLYKGGTEAFF. The CDR3 DNA follows: TGTGCCAGCAGCTTATATAAGGGAGGCACTGAAGCTTTCTTT.

The chain links TRBV9 to TRBJ2-7; D ambiguous. Deletions cut 0 bases from V and 7 bases from J, with 8 bases between. This CDR3 is built from 12 residues. Per the germline V gene, CDR1 is SGDLS and CDR2 is YYNGEE. The CDR3 sequence: CASSVVSSEQYF. The DNA for the CDR3 is TGTGCCAGCAGCGTAGTCTCTAGTGAGCAGTACTTC. The whole variable domain, filled in from reference TRBV9 and TRBJ2-7, reads DSGVTQTPKHLITATGQRVTLRCSPRSGDLSVYWYQQSLDQGLQFLIQYYNGEERAKGNILERFSAQQFPDLHSELNLSSLELGDSALYFCASSVVSSEQYFGPGTRLTVT.

This clonotype was counted ten times or more. This rearrangement joins TRBV7-9 to TRBJ1-5; D ambiguous. V gave up 4 bases and J gave up 0 bases, with 7 bases separating them. The CDR3 is 14 amino acids. Germline V gene sequence: CDR1 SEHNR, CDR2 FQNEAQ (reference sequence). The CDR3 DNA is TGTGCCAGCAGCTCTGGATATAGCAATCAGCCCCAGCATTTT. It specifies CASSSGYSNQPQHF.

The gene calls are TRBV7-6 and TRBJ2-3; 10 bases agree with TRBD2. With V trimmed by 3 bases and J by 2 bases, 5 bases remained unmatched. The germline CDR1 and CDR2 sequences are SGHVS and FNYEAQ. The CDR3 has 16 amino acids. CDR3 coding DNA: TGTGCCAGCAGCTTCCGGACTAGCGGAACCACAGATACGCAGTATTTT. Its translation is CASSFRTSGTTDTQYF.